This TCR beta chain was profiled in a study of blood T cell repertoires in COVID-19. The table came from immunoSEQ multiplex PCR; TCRdb's copy has only in-frame clones and leaves some out. The sample has 150,000 to 200,000 clones, around 90% seen once; the top ten hold roughly 2.1%. This CDR3 is built from 15 residues. V was clipped by 6 bases and J by 5 bases; unmatched bases: 10. Germline V lookup: CDR1 MNHEY, CDR2 SVGAGI. The sequencing sample was made of peripheral blood. The TCR originated in a man aged 18 to 35 with acute or convalescent COVID-19. J is TRBJ1-1 and V is TRBV6-5; 9 bases fit TRBD1. The CDR3 loop is CASRLQGAWRTEAFF. The CDR3 DNA reads as TGTGCCAGCAGGCTACAGGGGGCGTGGAGGACTGAAGCTTTCTTT.